A single sample gave rise to the 7 T cell receptor beta chains below, sequenced in a study of T cell repertoires in cytomegalovirus infection. TCRdb redid the calling of the reads with MiXCR, one entry per CDR3 protein. Of some 250,000 distinct CDR3 sequences detected, 9.1% appear once; the ten largest clones hold approximately 16%. The sample comprised PBMCs. These receptor sequences come from a human donor in good health (CMV status not recorded). Some clones in this sample may be carry-over from other donors' samples.

This clonotype was recorded many times. The chain links TRBV7-2 to TRBJ2-2, with D perhaps TRBD1 (6 bases). V was clipped by 7 bases and J by 0 bases, with 12 bases between them. Germline CDR1 is SGHTA and CDR2 is FQGNSA. The CDR3 loop spans 15 amino acids. CDR3 bases: TGTGCCAGCAACCACAGGGTAGCGAACACCGGGGAGCTGTTTTTT. Its translation is CASNHRVANTGELFF.

This clonotype was recorded at least ten times. One end of the junction fails to match germline, which may point to a read error. V and J are TRBV5-6 and TRBJ2-1; maybe TRBD2 (6 bases). The CDR3 runs to 14 residues. Germline CDR1 SGHDT, CDR2 YYEEEE. As DNA, the CDR3 is TGTGCCAGCAGTTTGGTGGCTAGCGTCAATGAGCAGTTCTTC. Its translation: CASSLVASVNEQFF.

The chain joins TRBV6-1 to TRBJ2-4; D is ambiguous. Between the trimmed V and J ends, which lost 4 bases and 1 base, there was a span of 5 bases. CDR3 length: 13 amino acids. Germline V gene data show CDR1 as MNHNS and CDR2 as SASEGT. The DNA of the CDR3 is TGTGCCAGCAGTGTTGTTGCCAAAAACATTCAGTACTTC. It is translated as CASSVVAKNIQYF.

For this clonotype: A much larger clone lies a single base off, so this may be a read error. This chain joins TRBV6-5 and TRBJ2-2, with a possible D match to TRBD2 (6 bases). The length of the CDR3 is 13 residues. The germline CDR1 and CDR2 sequences are MNHEY and SVGAGI. The V end was cut by 10 bases, the J end by 7 bases, with 16 bases between. This chain's CDR3 is CANKQSSVGELFF. As DNA, the CDR3 is TGTGCCAACAAACAGTCTAGCGTCGGGGAGCTGTTTTTT.

This clonotype was found many times. The rearrangement links TRBV7-6 to TRBJ2-3; D assignment may be TRBD1 or TRBD2 (5 bases each). The CDR3 has 16 residues. Germline CDR1 reads SGHVS; CDR2 reads FNYEAQ. V gave up 3 bases and J gave up 0 bases, with 13 bases separating them. The DNA for the CDR3 is TGTGCCAGCAGCTTCGGGACGAACCCTAGCACAGATACGCAGTATTTT. Amino acids: CASSFGTNPSTDTQYF.

This clonotype was seen many times. J is TRBJ1-5 and V is TRBV20-1, with D hard to call. The CDR3 covers 15 residues. V lost 0 bases and J lost 7, with 16 bases in between. Looked up from germline, CDR1 is DFQATT and CDR2 is SNEGSKA (reference sequence). The CDR3 is CSARDGGKVRQPQHF. The CDR3 DNA follows: TGCAGTGCTAGAGATGGCGGGAAGGTACGCCAGCCCCAGCATTTT.

Many counts were recorded for this clonotype. V and J are TRBV7-2 and TRBJ2-1; no clear D. CDR3 length: 16 amino acids. CDR1 is SGHTA and CDR2 is FQGNSA in the germline V gene. V was clipped by 0 bases and J by 8 bases, with 17 bases between them. CDR3: CASSLALGLGYYEQFF. DNA for the CDR3: TGTGCCAGCAGCTTAGCGCTGGGGTTGGGGTACTATGAGCAGTTCTTC.